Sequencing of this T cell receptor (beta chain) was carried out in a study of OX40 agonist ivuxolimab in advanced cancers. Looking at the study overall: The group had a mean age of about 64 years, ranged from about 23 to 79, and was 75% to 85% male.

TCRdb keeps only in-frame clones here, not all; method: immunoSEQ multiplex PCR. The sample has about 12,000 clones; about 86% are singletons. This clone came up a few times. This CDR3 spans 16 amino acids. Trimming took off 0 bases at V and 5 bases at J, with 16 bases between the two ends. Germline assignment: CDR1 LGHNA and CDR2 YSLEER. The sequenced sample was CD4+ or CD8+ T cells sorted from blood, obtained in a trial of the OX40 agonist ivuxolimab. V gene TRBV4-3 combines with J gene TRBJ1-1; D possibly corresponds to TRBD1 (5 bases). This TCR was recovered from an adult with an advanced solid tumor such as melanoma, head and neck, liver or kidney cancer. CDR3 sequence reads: CASSQDRAQGRTEAFF. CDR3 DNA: TGCGCCAGCAGCCAAGATAGAGCGCAGGGTCGGACTGAAGCTTTCTTT.